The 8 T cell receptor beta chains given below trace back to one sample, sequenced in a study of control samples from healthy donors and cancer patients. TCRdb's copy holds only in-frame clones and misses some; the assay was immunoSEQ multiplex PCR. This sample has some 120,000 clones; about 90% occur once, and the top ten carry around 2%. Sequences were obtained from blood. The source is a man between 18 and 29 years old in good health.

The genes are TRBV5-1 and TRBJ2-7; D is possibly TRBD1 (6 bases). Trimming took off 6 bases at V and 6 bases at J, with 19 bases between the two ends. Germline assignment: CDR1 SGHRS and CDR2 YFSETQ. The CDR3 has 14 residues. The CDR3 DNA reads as TGCGCCAGCACCCCCGTACAGGGCCCGGCCGAGCAGTACTTC. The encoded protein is CASTPVQGPAEQYF.

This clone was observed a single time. The CDR3 DNA is TGTGCCAGCAGCCCCCGACTAGCGGGAGGGACCGGGGAGCTGTTTTTT. As protein: CASSPRLAGGTGELFF. The V call is TRBV7-2, the J call TRBJ2-2; TRBD2 aligns across 14 bases. The CDR3 has 16 residues. V was clipped by 5 bases and J by 5 bases; unmatched bases: 4. From germline, CDR1 is SGHTA and CDR2 FQGNSA.

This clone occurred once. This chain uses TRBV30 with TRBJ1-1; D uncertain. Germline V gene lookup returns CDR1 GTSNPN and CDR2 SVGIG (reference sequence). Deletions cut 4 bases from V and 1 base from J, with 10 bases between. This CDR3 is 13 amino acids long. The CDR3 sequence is CAWTKEGNTEAFF. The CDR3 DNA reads TGTGCCTGGACCAAAGAAGGGAACACTGAAGCTTTCTTT.

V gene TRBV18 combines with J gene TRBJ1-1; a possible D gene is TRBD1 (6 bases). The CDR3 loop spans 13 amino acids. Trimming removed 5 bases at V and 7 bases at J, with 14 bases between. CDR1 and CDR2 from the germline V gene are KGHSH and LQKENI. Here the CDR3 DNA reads TGTGCCAGCTCAGGAGGGGGATCCCGTGAAGCTTTCTTT. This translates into CASSGGGSREAFF.

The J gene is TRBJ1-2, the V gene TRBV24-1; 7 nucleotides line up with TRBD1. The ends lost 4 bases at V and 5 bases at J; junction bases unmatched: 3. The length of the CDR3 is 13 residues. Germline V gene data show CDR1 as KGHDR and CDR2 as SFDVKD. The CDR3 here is CATSERGRYGYTF. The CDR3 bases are TGTGCCACCAGTGAAAGGGGGCGTTATGGCTACACCTTC.

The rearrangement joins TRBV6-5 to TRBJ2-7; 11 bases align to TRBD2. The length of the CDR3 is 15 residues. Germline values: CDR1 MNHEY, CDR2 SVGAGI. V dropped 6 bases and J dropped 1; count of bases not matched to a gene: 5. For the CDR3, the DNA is TGTGCCAGCAGCATAGCGGGAGGGCGGTCCTACGAGCAGTACTTC. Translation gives CASSIAGGRSYEQYF.

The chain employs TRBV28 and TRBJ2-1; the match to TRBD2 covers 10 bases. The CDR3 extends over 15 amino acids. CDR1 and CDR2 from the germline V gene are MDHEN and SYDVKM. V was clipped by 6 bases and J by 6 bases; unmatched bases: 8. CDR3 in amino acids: CASSPSGRASNEQFF. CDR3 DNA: TGTGCCAGCAGCCCGAGCGGGAGGGCCAGCAATGAGCAGTTCTTC.

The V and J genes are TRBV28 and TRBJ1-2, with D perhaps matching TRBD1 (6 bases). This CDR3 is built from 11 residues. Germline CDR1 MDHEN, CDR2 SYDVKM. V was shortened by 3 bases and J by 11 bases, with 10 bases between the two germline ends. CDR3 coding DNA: TGTGCCAGCAGTTTGAGGGGGACGTACACCTTC. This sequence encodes CASSLRGTYTF.